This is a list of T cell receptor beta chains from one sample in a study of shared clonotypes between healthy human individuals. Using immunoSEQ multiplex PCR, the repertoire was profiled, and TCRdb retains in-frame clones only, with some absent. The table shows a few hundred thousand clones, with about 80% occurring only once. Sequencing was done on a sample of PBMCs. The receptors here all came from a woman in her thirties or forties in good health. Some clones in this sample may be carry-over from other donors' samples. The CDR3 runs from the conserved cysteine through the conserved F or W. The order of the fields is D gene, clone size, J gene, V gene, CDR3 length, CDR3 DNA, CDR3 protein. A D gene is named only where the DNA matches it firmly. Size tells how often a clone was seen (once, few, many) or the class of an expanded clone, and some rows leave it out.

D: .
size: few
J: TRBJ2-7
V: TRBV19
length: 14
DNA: TGTGCCAGTAGTTCTCAGGCGGGCCCCTACGAGCAGTACTTC
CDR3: CASSSQAGPYEQYF

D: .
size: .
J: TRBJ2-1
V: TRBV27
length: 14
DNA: TGTGCCAGCAGTTTCGGTCATCAATACAATGAGCAGTTCTTC
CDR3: CASSFGHQYNEQFF

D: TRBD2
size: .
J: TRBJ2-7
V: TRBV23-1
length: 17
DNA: TGCGCCAGCAGTCAACTCACACGGGGACTAGTACCCTACGAGCAGTACTTC
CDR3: CASSQLTRGLVPYEQYF

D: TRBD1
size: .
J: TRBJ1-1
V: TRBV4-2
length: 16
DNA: TGTGCCAGCAGCCAAGGGGGGACAGTAGATTACACTGAAGCTTTCTTT
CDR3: CASSQGGTVDYTEAFF

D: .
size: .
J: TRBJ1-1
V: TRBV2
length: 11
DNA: TGTGCCAGCAGGGATGAGGCTGAAGCTTTCTTT
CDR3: CASRDEAEAFF

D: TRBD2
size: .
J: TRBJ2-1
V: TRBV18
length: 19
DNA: TGTGCCAGCTCACCACCAGGGACTAGCGGGAGTTGGGTGCTCAATGAGCAGTTCTTC
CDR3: CASSPPGTSGSWVLNEQFF

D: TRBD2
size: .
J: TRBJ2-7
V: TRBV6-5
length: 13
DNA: TGTGCCACCGGGGGGAGCGCCCTCTACGAGCAGTACTTC
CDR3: CATGGSALYEQYF

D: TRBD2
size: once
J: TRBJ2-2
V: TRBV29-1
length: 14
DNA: TGCAGCGTTTCGGAGGGAGGGCCCTCGGGGGAGCTGTTTTTT
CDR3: CSVSEGGPSGELFF

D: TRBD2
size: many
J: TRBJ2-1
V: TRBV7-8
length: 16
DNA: TGTGCCAGCAGCCGCCAGGGACTAGCAGGAAGGAATGAGCAGTTCTTC
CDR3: CASSRQGLAGRNEQFF

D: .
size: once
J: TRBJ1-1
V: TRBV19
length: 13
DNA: TGTGCCAGTAGTACACAGAGGAACACTGAAGCTTTCTTT
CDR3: CASSTQRNTEAFF

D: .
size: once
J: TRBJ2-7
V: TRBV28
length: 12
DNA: TGTGCCAGCAATGACAGAATCTACGAGCAGTACTTC
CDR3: CASNDRIYEQYF

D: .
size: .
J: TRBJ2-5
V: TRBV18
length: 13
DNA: TGTGCCAGCTCCCGGAGACCGCAAGAGACCCAGTACTTC
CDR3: CASSRRPQETQYF

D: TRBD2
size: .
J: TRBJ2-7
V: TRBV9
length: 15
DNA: TGTGCCAGCAGCGCTGGACTAGCGAGATCCTACGAGCAGTACTTC
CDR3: CASSAGLARSYEQYF

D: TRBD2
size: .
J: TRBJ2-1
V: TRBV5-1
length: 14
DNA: TGCGCCAGCAGTTTTAGCGGGATCTCCGGCGAGCAGTTCTTC
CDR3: CASSFSGISGEQFF

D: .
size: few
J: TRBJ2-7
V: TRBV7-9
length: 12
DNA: TGTGCCAGCAGCTTAGGGCCTCACGAGCAGTACTTC
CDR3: CASSLGPHEQYF

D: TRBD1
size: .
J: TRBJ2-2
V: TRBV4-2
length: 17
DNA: TGTGCCAGCAGCCAAGAACCCGGGACAGGGGACACCGGGGAGCTGTTTTTT
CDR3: CASSQEPGTGDTGELFF

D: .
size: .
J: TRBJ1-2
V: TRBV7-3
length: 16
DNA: TGTGCCAGCAGCTTAGGCACAGGGATCCATAAGGATGGCTACACCTTC
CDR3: CASSLGTGIHKDGYTF

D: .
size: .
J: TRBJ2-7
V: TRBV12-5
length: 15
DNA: TGTGCTAGTGGCGGCAGAGGGGGGGGTTCCTACGAGCAGTACTTC
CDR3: CASGGRGGGSYEQYF

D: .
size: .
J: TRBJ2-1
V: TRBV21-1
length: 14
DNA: TGTGCCAGCGGGACTAGCGGGAGGACTGATGAGCAGTTCTTC
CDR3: CASGTSGRTDEQFF

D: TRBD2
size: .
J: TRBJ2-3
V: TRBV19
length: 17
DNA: TGTGCCAGTAGTATCGGGACTAGCGCCCATGGCACAGATACGCAGTATTTT
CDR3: CASSIGTSAHGTDTQYF

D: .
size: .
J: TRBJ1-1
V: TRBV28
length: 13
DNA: TGTGCCAGCAGTCCGACCGGGAACACTGAAGCTTTCTTT
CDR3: CASSPTGNTEAFF

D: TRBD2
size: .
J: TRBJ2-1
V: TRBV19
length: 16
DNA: TGTGCCAGTAGTGGGGGACTAGCGGGCGTCTACAATGAGCAGTTCTTC
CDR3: CASSGGLAGVYNEQFF

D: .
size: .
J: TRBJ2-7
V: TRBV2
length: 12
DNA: TGTGCCAGGGGGCGGGATCTCCACGAGCAGTACTTC
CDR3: CARGRDLHEQYF